A selection of T cell receptor beta chains follows, all from one sample in a study of T cells in localized non-small cell lung cancer. Clones were read by immunoSEQ multiplex PCR, and TCRdb kept only the in-frame ones, dropping some. The sample has 1,500 or so clones, about 20% seen once. This specimen consisted of normal lung tissue next to the tumor, obtained before any cancer treatment. The receptor set was obtained from a male donor aged 60 or over with stage III squamous cell lung carcinoma. The CDR3 runs from the conserved cysteine through the conserved F or W. A D gene is named only where the DNA matches it firmly. Only part of the rows carry a size: once, few, many, or a class if the clone is expanded.

clone_size j_call cdr3_length v_call d_call cdr3_aa cdr3_nt
medium-sized TRBJ1-1 15 TRBV6-8 - CASSYSKTLNTEAFF TGTGCCAGCAGTTACTCGAAAACCCTGAACACTGAAGCTTTCTTT
- TRBJ1-4 19 TRBV11-3 - CASSLKTIQQGLRVEKLFF TGTGCCAGCAGCTTAAAGACTATCCAACAGGGTCTGCGCGTTGAAAAACTGTTTTTT
- TRBJ2-1 15 TRBV7-5 - CASSLDSQGAFEQFF TGTGCCAGCAGCTTGGATTCCCAGGGGGCATTCGAGCAGTTCTTC
- TRBJ2-7 14 TRBV28 TRBD1 CASSVGQSTYEQYF TGTGCCAGCAGTGTGGGACAGTCAACTTACGAGCAGTACTTC
few TRBJ1-4 14 TRBV28 TRBD1 CASSSNRGSEKLFF TGTGCCAGCAGTTCAAACAGGGGAAGTGAAAAACTGTTTTTT
few TRBJ1-5 12 TRBV19 - CASKDYNQPQHF TGTGCCAGTAAGGATTACAATCAGCCCCAGCATTTT
few TRBJ1-4 14 TRBV4-3 - CASSRTSPGEKLFF TGCGCCAGCAGCCGAACCTCCCCGGGGGAAAAACTGTTTTTT
few TRBJ2-7 16 TRBV19 TRBD2 CASSIGPGLAGGQQYF TGTGCCAGTAGTATAGGGCCGGGACTAGCGGGAGGCCAGCAGTACTTC
few TRBJ2-3 15 TRBV27 TRBD2 CASSLGRLAGGTQYF TGTGCCAGCAGTTTAGGCAGACTAGCGGGAGGGACGCAGTATTTT
- TRBJ2-5 12 TRBV2 - CASSARGETQYF TGTGCCAGCAGTGCAAGAGGGGAGACCCAGTACTTC
large TRBJ1-2 15 TRBV6-8 - CASSYSRARNYGYTF TGTGCCAGCAGTTACTCGAGGGCGAGAAACTATGGCTACACCTTC
few TRBJ2-7 15 TRBV6-8 - CASSYSDRVSSEQYF TGTGCCAGCAGTTACTCGGATCGGGTATCCAGCGAGCAGTACTTC
- TRBJ2-1 15 TRBV11-3 - CASSLNGGSYNEQFF TGTGCCAGCAGCTTAAACGGGGGCTCCTACAATGAGCAGTTCTTC
few TRBJ1-2 16 TRBV5-1 - CASSLEKGGPNYGYTF TGCGCCAGCAGCTTGGAAAAGGGGGGCCCCAACTATGGCTACACCTTC
- TRBJ2-3 15 TRBV5-1 TRBD1 CASSFGTGYTDTQYF TGCGCCAGCAGCTTTGGGACAGGGTACACAGATACGCAGTATTTT
- TRBJ2-2 13 TRBV9 - CASSVDLTGELFF TGTGCCAGCAGCGTCGACCTTACCGGGGAGCTGTTTTTT
- TRBJ2-3 15 TRBV5-1 - CASSPDGDSTDTQYF TGCGCCAGCAGCCCGGACGGGGACTCCACAGATACGCAGTATTTT
- TRBJ2-1 13 TRBV28 - CASSFDGNKEQFF TGTGCCAGCAGTTTTGACGGGAACAAAGAGCAGTTCTTC
few TRBJ2-2 20 TRBV11-3 - CASSFGGSLRSAGNTGELFF TGTGCCAGCAGCTTCGGAGGGTCCCTCCGTTCGGCGGGGAACACCGGGGAGCTGTTTTTT
few TRBJ2-7 14 TRBV6-8 TRBD2 CATGGGYLAYEQYF TGTGCCACCGGGGGGGGGTACCTAGCCTACGAGCAGTACTTC
large TRBJ1-1 14 TRBV11-3 - CASSSSGAQTEAFF TGTGCCAGCAGCTCCTCAGGGGCGCAGACTGAAGCTTTCTTT
few TRBJ2-6 16 TRBV10-3 TRBD1 CAISRDRGSGANVLTF TGTGCCATCAGCCGCGACAGGGGTTCTGGGGCCAACGTCCTGACTTTC
large TRBJ2-5 14 TRBV6-8 TRBD1 CASSSDRGEETQYF TGTGCCAGCAGTTCTGACAGGGGAGAAGAGACCCAGTACTTC
medium-sized TRBJ2-5 15 TRBV11-3 - CASSLRSVSQETQYF TGTGCCAGCAGCTTAAGGTCGGTCAGTCAAGAGACCCAGTACTTC
- TRBJ2-2 15 TRBV11-3 - CASSFVTSNTGELFF TGTGCCAGCAGCTTCGTAACCTCGAACACCGGGGAGCTGTTTTTT
- TRBJ2-1 16 TRBV5-1 TRBD1 CASSLGDRGSHNEQFF TGCGCCAGCAGCTTGGGAGACAGGGGATCCCACAATGAGCAGTTCTTC
few TRBJ2-6 17 TRBV28 - CASSGPGLLSGANVLTF TGTGCCAGCAGTGGGCCGGGACTCCTGTCTGGGGCCAACGTCCTGACTTTC
- TRBJ2-7 14 TRBV19 TRBD2 CASSPGGPNYEQYF TGTGCCAGTAGTCCGGGGGGACCAAACTACGAGCAGTACTTC
few TRBJ1-4 17 TRBV9 TRBD1 CASSESGTGVLREKLFF TGTGCCAGCAGCGAGTCCGGGACAGGGGTTTTACGGGAAAAACTGTTTTTT
- TRBJ2-2 16 TRBV11-3 - CASSTGLTSYTGELFF TGTGCCAGCAGCACGGGCCTTACTTCTTACACCGGGGAGCTGTTTTTT
- TRBJ2-7 15 TRBV23-1 - CASSQRTECTYEQYF TGCGCCAGCAGTCAACGGACAGAATGCACCTACGAGCAGTACTTC
- TRBJ2-1 16 TRBV11-3 TRBD2 CASRWTSGRSNNEQFF TGTGCCAGCAGGTGGACTAGCGGGAGATCGAACAATGAGCAGTTCTTC
- TRBJ2-1 15 TRBV19 TRBD2 CASSLSGNSYNEQFF TGTGCCAGTAGCCTTAGCGGGAACTCCTACAATGAGCAGTTCTTC
- TRBJ1-4 15 TRBV7-5 - CASSQGAQAGEKLFF TGTGCCAGCAGCCAAGGCGCACAGGCCGGTGAAAAACTGTTTTTT
- TRBJ2-6 14 TRBV29-1 - CSVDSGVGANVLTF TGCAGCGTCGACTCTGGTGTCGGGGCCAACGTCCTGACTTTC
- TRBJ2-2 14 TRBV19 - CASSTRRNTGELFF TGTGCCAGTAGTACCCGCAGAAACACCGGGGAGCTGTTTTTT